Here is one T cell receptor beta chain with its context. The data were taken from a study of shared clonotypes between healthy human individuals. Both subsets, CD45RA+ naive and CD45RA-negative memory, were split from the CD4+ cells. The germline V gene encodes CDR1 SGHAT and CDR2 FQNNGV. Unmatched junction bases numbered 10, after V lost 2 bases and J lost 9 bases. The CDR3 extends over 16 amino acids. This table comes from immunoSEQ multiplex PCR, and its TCRdb copy is limited to in-frame clones, with some not included. Of about 710,000 clones in the sample, 60% to 75% were seen once. Sequenced material: memory CD4+ T cells sorted from blood. The subset is: CD45RA-negative fraction. The clonotype was recovered from a woman between 25 and 40 years old in good health. This chain links TRBV11-2 with TRBJ2-1; 10 nucleotides agree with TRBD2. The CDR3 region has the DNA TGTGCCAGCAGCTTAAACCCGGGACTAGCGAGCGGTGAGCAGTTCTTC. Encoded protein: CASSLNPGLASGEQFF.